This entry features one T cell receptor beta chain sequence. Its antigen specificity is not known. Per-base qualities were not stored, and no clone one base away is much larger. The CDR3 runs 13 residues from the cysteine to the phenylalanine. CDR3 DNA only is kept here, 39 bases in frame from base 1. From a lookup of the germline V gene, CDR1 and CDR2 are SGHRS and YFSETQ. V is pruned by 3 bases and J by 6 bases, leaving 2 bases of the junction without a gene match. In total, roughly 710 healthy bone marrow donors made up the cohort. At the time of sampling, all cohort members were nominally healthy, though unrecorded immune exposures were likely present. The donor tested CMV seronegative, placing the donor among the 350 or so seronegative members of the cohort. A peripheral blood sample was provided by each donor, and peripheral blood mononuclear cells were used for TCR beta sequencing. Genomic DNA extraction from the blood cell samples was performed with the Qiagen DNeasy Blood Extraction Kit.

This entry comes from a study of cytomegalovirus exposure and HLA in healthy donors (dated by TCRdb to 2016 to 2017). Notes on the research overall: An earlier analysis of several hundred of the donors reported under 300 Gb of sequence data and 90 million to 120 million unique TCR beta sequences obtained from around 190 million T cells. Roughly 300 gigabases of sequencing data and approximately 92 million unique TCR sequences made up an early release that covered roughly 670 HLA-typed donors. Of the 300 to 500 genotyped donors, 70% to 90% were placed in the genetic ancestry cluster associated with self-reported Caucasian donors. The aim of the study was to test whether cataloging public T cell receptors could identify signatures of past pathogen exposure. The study profiled the T cell repertoires of 500 to 800 subjects by immunosequencing and related them to cytomegalovirus serostatus. In addition to the first cohort of 666 subjects, a separate validation cohort of approximately 130 different subjects was used. To predict cytomegalovirus infection status, the study combined high-throughput TCR immunosequencing, statistical association of individual TCRs with disease status, and machine learning. In a later analysis, previously published TCR beta repertoires from 550 to 750 donors were re-analyzed and high-resolution HLA genotyping was added so that TCR occurrence patterns could be studied. Rather than using new phenotypic data, the later analysis identified candidate immune exposures from TCR beta sequences and from how often those sequences occurred across donors. In an earlier analysis of several hundred of the donors, high-throughput TCR beta sequencing was used to judge whether each TCR beta V gene segment behaved as functional or pseudogenic. Donor age, sex, ethnicity and CMV serostatus were collected together with the repertoire data. A later genetic analysis used genome-wide SNP genotypes for about three fifths of the roughly 700 donors, treating that subset as a discovery cohort. All discovery cohort repertoires had been generated on a single sequencing platform. Both class I and class II loci were covered by HLA typing, at four-digit resolution. Typing coverage differed by locus: A, B, C, DRB1 and DQB1 were typed in roughly 629-630 donors, DQA1 in 500 to 550, DPA1 in some 570, and DPB1 in just under 490. Five DR-DQ haplotypes were handled as single units for association and clustering, since linkage in the cohort was strong. Among 350 to 400 genotyped donors of the cohort, an average of about 240,000 unique TCR beta nucleotide sequences were sequenced per donor, around 20% of them non-productive.

Receptors were amplified or captured by the immunoSEQ multiplex PCR assay. For the multiplex PCR, a mixture combining 60 forward primers for TCR Vbeta segments and 13 reverse primers for TCR Jbeta segments was used. A multiplex PCR assay on genomic DNA amplified the CDR3 region of rearranged TCR beta genes. Amplified TCR beta libraries were sequenced as 87-base-pair reads on the Illumina HiSeq System. As for how the authors treated the data: A later analysis counted tens of millions of unique TCR beta chains across the 500 to 850 repertoires, and approximately 11 million of these chains were shared by at least two donors. To remove PCR and sequencing errors, raw reads were error-corrected and collapsed into unique sequences using a nearest-neighbor algorithm that merged closely related sequences. CDR3 sequences were aligned to IMGT reference sequences to assign V, D and J gene segments. For a sequence to be retained, at least a six-nucleotide match to both a V gene segment and a J gene segment was required. A rearrangement was called productive if the CDR3 had no stop codons and remained in frame with V and J, and every other rearrangement was called non-productive. Following IMGT convention, CDR3 was defined as the stretch from the second conserved V-encoded cysteine up to the conserved J-encoded phenylalanine. In an earlier analysis of approximately 500 of the donors, sequences lacking an unambiguous match to a single V gene segment were excluded. In an earlier analysis of several hundred of the donors, a V segment was called functional when productive rearrangements were above 56.7%, and segregating when the standard deviation between donors exceeded 5%. A statistical classification framework was built for diagnosing cytomegalovirus status from the catalog of TCR beta chain sequences. In a later analysis, TCR nucleotide sequences were compared against IMGT/GENE-DB human TR gene sequences so that V and J genes could be assigned. In a later analysis, CDR3 sequences and most-parsimonious VDJ recombination scenarios were assigned using the TCRdist pipeline. A later analysis defined each TCR beta chain by its CDR3 amino acid sequence plus V-gene family, and excluded reads lacking a unique V-gene family. As a way to deal with suspected cross-contamination and a sequencing artifact, a later analysis dropped 640 or so nucleotide sequences that were highly shared and had low generation probability. A later analysis calculated a clonal expansion index for each public chain from normalized within-repertoire ranks of inferred template counts. In a later analysis, generation probabilities were computed with a VDJ recombination model fitted to out-of-frame rearrangements, and the resulting probabilities were checked against IGoR. A later analysis scored TCR-TCR, TCR-HLA and TCR-CMV co-occurrence with hypergeometric tests, applying a repertoire-size bias correction to TCR pairs. A later analysis estimated false discovery rates by permuting HLA or CMV assignments 20 times. In a later analysis, co-occurring TCRs were grouped using DBSCAN, with TCRdist sequence similarity added in when clustering inside HLA-allele-positive subsets. For co-occurrence clustering, repertoires with fewer than 30,000 or more than 120,000 public chains were excluded, along with four to six repertoires with anomalous nucleotide sharing. TCRdb took this table from immuneACCESS and kept in-frame rearrangements with V and J called. Such tables lack part of the clones; where checked against another copy, unresolved V genes explain under half of the gap, and the rest is unexplained. V, J and clone size reflect that table, while D and trimming were determined from the DNA. The sample yields roughly 160,000 clones; 80% were counted once. The ten biggest clones cover about 2.5% of the sample.

Overall study outcomes, separate from this receptor: Across donors, most TCR sequences were observed very rarely, whereas some public TCRs were present in many individuals. When HLA alleles, especially DR and DQ, strongly co-occurred, attributing TCR associations to individual alleles was difficult. In a later analysis, several top co-occurrence clusters were reported to appear linked to parvovirus B19, influenza, CMV and Epstein-Barr virus. The study listed 170 or so TCR beta chains as associated with cytomegalovirus. The 87-base-pair reads could not distinguish some IMGT-functional V segments, including TRBV6-2 and TRBV6-3, so those segments were excluded. The classifier was reported to diagnose cytomegalovirus status with high specificity and sensitivity in both the original cohort and the validation cohort. In a later analysis, HLA-associated TCR beta chains were found to be more clonally expanded and to have lower generation probabilities than equally common non-associated chains. Compared with the roughly 710-donor mean, donors in an Asian-associated ancestry cluster had fewer N-insertions in productive TCRs, according to a later genetic analysis. Linkage disequilibrium might explain the correlated functional status among segregating V segments, but an unknown experimental factor could not be excluded. Roughly uniform sequencing depth across donors was assumed in presence/absence analyses, although this assumption may not hold. According to a later analysis, TCR association rates differed among HLA loci, with DRB1 alleles showing the most associated TCRs and HLA-C alleles showing the fewest. In a later analysis, most CMV-associated TCR beta chains were found to appear HLA-restricted, with HLA associations seemingly driven largely by CMV exposure. Because HLA typing was missing for some donors at each locus, association tests included only the typed subset. It was suggested by the authors that the approach could potentially be generalized to other disease states and immunological phenotypes. CMV serostatus was the only immune exposure information available for the cohort. The sequencing pipeline was judged likely to have produced a cluster of highly shared sequence variants as a technical artifact. Because counts were too low, around 17 rarely observed V segments, including chromosome 9 orphons, were left out of the earlier analysis of about 500 of the donors. In a later analysis, about 16,000 TCR beta sequences were associated with specific HLA alleles at a false discovery rate of 0.05. In an earlier analysis of fewer than 700 of the donors, most TCR beta V segments appeared in productive rearrangements about 90% or about 30% of the time, broadly matching IMGT annotations. In vitro tests confirmed that a few of the cytomegalovirus-associated TCR beta chains recognize cytomegalovirus antigens. A further reported finding was that TCR beta sequences accurately predicted the HLA-A and HLA-B alleles for most subjects in the first cohort. An association between a missense DCLRE1C variant and V-gene and J-gene trimming of TCR beta chains was found in a later genetic analysis and replicated in an independent cohort. In this cohort, only TCR beta chains were sequenced, and detectable features were limited by the absence of alpha or paired-chain data.

The chain couples TRBV5-1 to TRBJ2-3; 9 bases in between match TRBD1. The origin of this receptor is a male donor in good health and CMV-seronegative. The sample comprised PBMCs. In nucleotide form, the sequence is TGCGCCAGCAGCTCACAGGGGGCGGATACGCAGTATTTT. It is translated as CASSSQGADTQYF.